This TCR beta chain was sequenced in a study of blood T cell repertoires in COVID-19. Study summary: Acute and convalescent COVID-19 samples came from the United States, Italy and Spain. From T cells, B-cell-depleted T cells, or PBMCs came the material, which was cDNA or gDNA.

CDR1 is MNHEY, CDR2 SMNVEV, per germline (reference sequence). The germline V and J ends were trimmed by 10 bases and 0 bases, with 6 bases remaining between them. CDR3 length: 11 amino acids. Per the original methods: Counts of nucleated cells, estimated from reference gene primer amplification, were obtained. Here immunoSEQ multiplex PCR was the method, and the copy in TCRdb shows in-frame clones only, minus some. V and J calls and clone size are those listed in that table; D and trimming were worked out from the DNA. Of about 15,000 clones listed, around four fifths are singletons. The sequencing sample was made of peripheral blood. The chain joins TRBV27 to TRBJ2-5; D not resolved. The sequence was obtained from a man between 65 and 85 years old with active or convalescent COVID-19. CDR3 sequence (DNA): TGTGCCACTGCGTACCAAGAGACCCAGTACTTC. Amino acid sequence: CATAYQETQYF.